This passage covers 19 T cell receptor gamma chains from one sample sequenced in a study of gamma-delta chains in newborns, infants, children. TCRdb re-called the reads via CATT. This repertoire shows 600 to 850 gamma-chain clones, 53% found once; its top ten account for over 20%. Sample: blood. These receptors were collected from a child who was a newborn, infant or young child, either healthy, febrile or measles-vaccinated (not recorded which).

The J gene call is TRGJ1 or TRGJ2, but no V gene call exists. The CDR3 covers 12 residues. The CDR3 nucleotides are TGTGCCACCTGGGATGGAAATTATAAGAAACTCTTT. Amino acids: CATWDGNYKKLF.

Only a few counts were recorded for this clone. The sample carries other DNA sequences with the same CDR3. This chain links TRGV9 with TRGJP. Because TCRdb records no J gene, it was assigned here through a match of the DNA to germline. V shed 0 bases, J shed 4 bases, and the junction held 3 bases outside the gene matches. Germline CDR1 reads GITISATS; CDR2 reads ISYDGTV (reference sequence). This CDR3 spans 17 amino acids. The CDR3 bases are TGTGCCTTGTGGGAGGTGCATCAAGAGTTGGGCAAAAAAATCAAGGTATTT. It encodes CALWEVHQELGKKIKVF.

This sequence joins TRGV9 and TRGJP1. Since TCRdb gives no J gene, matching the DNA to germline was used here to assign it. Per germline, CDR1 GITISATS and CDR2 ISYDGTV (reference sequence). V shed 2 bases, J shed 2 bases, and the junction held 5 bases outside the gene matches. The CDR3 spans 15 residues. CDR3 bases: TGTGCCTTGTGGGAGGATTCGACCACTGGTTGGTTCAAGATATTT. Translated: CALWEDSTTGWFKIF.

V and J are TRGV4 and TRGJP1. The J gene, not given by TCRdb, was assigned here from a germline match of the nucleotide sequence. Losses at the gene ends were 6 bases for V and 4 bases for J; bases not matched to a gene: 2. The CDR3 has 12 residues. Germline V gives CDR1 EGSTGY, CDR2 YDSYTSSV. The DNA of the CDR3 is TGTGCCACCTGGTTCACTGGTTGGTTCAAGATATTT. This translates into CATWFTGWFKIF.

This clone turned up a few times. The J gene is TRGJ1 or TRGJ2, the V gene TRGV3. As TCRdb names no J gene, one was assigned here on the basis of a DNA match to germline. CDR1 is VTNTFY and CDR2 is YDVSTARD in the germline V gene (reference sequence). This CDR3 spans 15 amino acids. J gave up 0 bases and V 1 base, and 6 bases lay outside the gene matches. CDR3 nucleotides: TGTGCCACCTGGGACAGCGGGGGGAATTATTATAAGAAACTCTTT. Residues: CATWDSGGNYYKKLF.

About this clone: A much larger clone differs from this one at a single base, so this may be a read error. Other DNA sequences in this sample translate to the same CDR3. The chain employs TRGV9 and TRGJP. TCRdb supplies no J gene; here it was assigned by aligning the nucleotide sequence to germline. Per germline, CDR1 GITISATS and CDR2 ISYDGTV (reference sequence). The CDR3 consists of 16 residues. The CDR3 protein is CALWEVRELGKKIKVF. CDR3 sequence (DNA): TGTGCCTTGTGGGAGGTGCGAGAGTTGGGTAAAAAAATCAAGGTATTT.

The DNA of the CDR3 is TGTGCCTTGTGGGAGGTGGATTATTATAAGAAACTCTTT. Translated, it gives CALWEVDYYKKLF. This chain uses TRGV9 with TRGJ1 or TRGJ2. TCRdb leaves out the J gene; it was filled in here by matching the DNA to germline. Unmatched junction bases numbered 1, after V lost 0 bases and J lost 2 bases. CDR3 length equals 13 residues. From germline, CDR1 is GITISATS and CDR2 ISYDGTV (reference sequence).

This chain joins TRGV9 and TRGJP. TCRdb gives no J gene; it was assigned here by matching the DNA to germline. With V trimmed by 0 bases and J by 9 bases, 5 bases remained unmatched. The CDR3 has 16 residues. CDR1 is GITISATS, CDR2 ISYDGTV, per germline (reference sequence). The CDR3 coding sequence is TGTGCCTTGTGGGAGGTGAAGGGGTTGGGCAAAAAAATCAAGGTATTT. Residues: CALWEVKGLGKKIKVF.

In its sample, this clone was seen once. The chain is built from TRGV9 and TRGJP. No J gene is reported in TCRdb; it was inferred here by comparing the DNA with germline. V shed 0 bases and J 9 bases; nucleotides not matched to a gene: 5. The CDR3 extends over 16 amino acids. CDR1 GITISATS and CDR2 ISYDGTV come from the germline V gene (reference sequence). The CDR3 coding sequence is TGTGCCTTGTGGGAGGTGGAGGGGTTGGGCAAAAAAATCAAGGTATTT. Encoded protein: CALWEVEGLGKKIKVF.

CDR3 amino acids: CALWDSNYYKKLF. The CDR3 DNA is TGTGCCTTGTGGGATTCGAATTATTATAAGAAACTCTTT. V gene TRGV9 combines with J gene TRGJ1 or TRGJ2. Germline matching of the DNA provided the J gene here, since TCRdb leaves it blank. The V segment lost 4 bases and the J segment 0 bases; nucleotides outside the gene matches: 3. CDR3 length: 13 amino acids. Germline V lookup: CDR1 GITISATS, CDR2 ISYDGTV (reference sequence).

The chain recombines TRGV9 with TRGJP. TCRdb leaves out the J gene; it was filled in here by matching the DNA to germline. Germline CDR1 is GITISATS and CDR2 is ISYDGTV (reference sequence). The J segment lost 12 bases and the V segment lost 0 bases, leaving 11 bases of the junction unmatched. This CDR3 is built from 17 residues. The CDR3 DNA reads TGTGCCTTGTGGGAGGTGCTGTTCAAGTCGGGCAAAAAAATCAAGGTATTT. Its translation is CALWEVLFKSGKKIKVF.

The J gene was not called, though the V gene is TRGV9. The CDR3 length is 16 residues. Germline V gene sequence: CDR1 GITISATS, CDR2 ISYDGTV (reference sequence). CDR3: CALLESQELGKKIKVF. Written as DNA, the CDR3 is TGTGCCTTGTTGGAGTCCCAAGAGTTGGGCAAAAAAATCAAGGTGTTT.

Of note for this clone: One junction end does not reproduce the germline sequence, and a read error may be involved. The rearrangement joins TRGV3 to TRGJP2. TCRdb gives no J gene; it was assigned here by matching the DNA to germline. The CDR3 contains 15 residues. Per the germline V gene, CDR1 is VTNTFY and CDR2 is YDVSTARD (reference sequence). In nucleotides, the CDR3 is TGTGCCGCCTGGGACAGGAGGCTTAGTGATTGGATCAAGACGTTT. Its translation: CAAWDRRLSDWIKTF.

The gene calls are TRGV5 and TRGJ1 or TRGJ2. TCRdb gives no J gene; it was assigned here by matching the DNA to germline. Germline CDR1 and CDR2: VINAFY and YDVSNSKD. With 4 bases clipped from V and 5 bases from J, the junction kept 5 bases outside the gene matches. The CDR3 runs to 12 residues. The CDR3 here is CATWERHYKKLF. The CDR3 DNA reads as TGTGCCACCTGGGAGAGGCATTATAAGAAACTCTTT.

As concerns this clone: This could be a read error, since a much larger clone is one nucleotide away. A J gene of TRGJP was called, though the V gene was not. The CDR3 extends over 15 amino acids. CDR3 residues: CALWVQELGKKIKVF. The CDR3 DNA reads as TGTGCCTTGTGGGTGCAAGAGTTGGGCAAAAAAATCAAGGTATTT.

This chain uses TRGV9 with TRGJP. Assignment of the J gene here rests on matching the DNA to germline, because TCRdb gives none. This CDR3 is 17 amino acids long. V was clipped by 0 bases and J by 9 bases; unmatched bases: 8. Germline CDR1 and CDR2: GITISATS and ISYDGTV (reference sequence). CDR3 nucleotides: TGTGCCTTGTGGGAGGTGCAGGGGGGGTTGGGCAAAAAAATCAAGGTATTT. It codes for CALWEVQGGLGKKIKVF.

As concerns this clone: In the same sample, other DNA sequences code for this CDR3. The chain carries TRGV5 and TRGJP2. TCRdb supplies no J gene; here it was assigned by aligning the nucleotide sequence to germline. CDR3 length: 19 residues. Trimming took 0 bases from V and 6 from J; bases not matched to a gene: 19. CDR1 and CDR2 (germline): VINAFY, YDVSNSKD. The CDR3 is CATWDRRSRGRNGDWIKTF. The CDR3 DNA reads TGTGCCACCTGGGACAGGCGGTCTAGGGGACGGAATGGTGATTGGATCAAGACGTTT.

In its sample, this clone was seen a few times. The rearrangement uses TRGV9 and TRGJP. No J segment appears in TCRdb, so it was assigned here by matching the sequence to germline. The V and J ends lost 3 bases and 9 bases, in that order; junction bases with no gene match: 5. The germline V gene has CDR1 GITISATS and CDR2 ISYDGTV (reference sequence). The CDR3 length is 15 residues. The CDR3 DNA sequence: TGTGCCTTGTGGGAGAAGGGGTTGGGCAAAAAAATCAAGGTATTT. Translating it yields CALWEKGLGKKIKVF.

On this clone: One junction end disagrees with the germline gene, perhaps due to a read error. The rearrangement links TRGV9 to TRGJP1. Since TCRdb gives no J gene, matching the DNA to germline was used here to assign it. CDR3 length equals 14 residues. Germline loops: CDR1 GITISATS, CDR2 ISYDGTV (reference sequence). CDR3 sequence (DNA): TGTGCCTTATGGGGGGAGTACGATGGTTGGTTCAAGATATTT. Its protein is CALWGEYDGWFKIF.